The rows below give T cell receptor beta chains drawn from one sample of a study of siplizumab effects on memory and regulatory T cells. Data came from immunoSEQ multiplex PCR; TCRdb stores just in-frame clones and leaves some out. Among just under 8,000 clones listed, 35% to 40% were seen once. Their antigens remain unidentified. The sequenced material came from CFSE-low (dividing) CD8+ T cells sorted from an allogeneic mixed lymphocyte reaction. The receptors derive from a human donor in good health; the cells came from an allogeneic mixed lymphocyte reaction. Both conserved end residues are part of each CDR3. The D gene is left open where the match is weak. Rows give clone size only sometimes, using once, few, many, or a class for an expanded clone.

v_call	j_call	d_call	clone_size	cdr3_aa	cdr3_nt
TRBV28	TRBJ2-7	-	medium-sized	CASSLQGRGEQYF	TGTGCCAGCAGTTTACAGGGGAGGGGCGAGCAGTACTTC
TRBV7-9	TRBJ2-7	TRBD1	medium-sized	CASSGDRDYLYEQYF	TGTGCCAGCAGCGGGGACAGGGACTACCTCTACGAGCAGTACTTC
TRBV30	TRBJ2-7	TRBD1	-	CASSSGTGAYEQYF	TGTGCCAGTAGTTCCGGGACAGGCGCCTACGAGCAGTACTTC
TRBV28	TRBJ1-5	TRBD1	-	CASETGLNQPQHF	TGTGCCAGCGAGACAGGGCTCAATCAGCCCCAGCATTTT
TRBV7-9	TRBJ2-2	-	-	CASSFVNTGELFF	TGTGCCAGCAGCTTCGTAAACACCGGGGAGCTGTTTTTT
TRBV7-9	TRBJ1-2	-	many	CASSVGGYTF	TGTGCCAGCAGCGTCGGTGGCTACACCTTC
TRBV6-5	TRBJ2-7	-	-	CARPGDNSYEQYF	TGTGCCCGACCGGGGGACAACTCCTACGAGCAGTACTTC
TRBV28	TRBJ2-4	TRBD1	-	CASSFAGGSRLAKNIQYF	TGTGCCAGCAGTTTCGCAGGGGGAAGCAGGCTCGCCAAAAACATTCAGTACTTC
TRBV30	TRBJ1-2	-	few	CALQTGGMDYGYTF	TGTGCCTTGCAGACGGGTGGAATGGACTATGGCTACACCTTC
TRBV7-3	TRBJ2-1	-	-	CASTILEYPGINYNEQFF	TGTGCCAGCACCATTTTAGAGTATCCCGGAATAAACTACAATGAGCAGTTCTTC
TRBV4-3	TRBJ2-1	-	once	CASSQDRSFSYNEQFF	TGCGCCAGCAGCCAAGATCGGTCGTTCTCCTACAATGAGCAGTTCTTC
TRBV4-1	TRBJ1-1	TRBD1	medium-sized	CASSQGPGQMNTEAFF	TGCGCCAGCAGCCAAGGACCGGGACAGATGAACACTGAAGCTTTCTTT
TRBV7-8	TRBJ1-1	-	medium-sized	CASSQGRHTEAFF	TGTGCCAGCAGCCAGGGGAGGCACACTGAAGCTTTCTTT
TRBV27	TRBJ2-2	-	many	CASSSLVRGTGELFF	TGTGCCAGCAGTAGTCTCGTTAGGGGCACCGGGGAGCTGTTTTTT
TRBV6-1	TRBJ2-1	TRBD2	-	CASSVSGNHDEQFF	TGTGCCAGCAGTGTTAGCGGGAATCACGATGAGCAGTTCTTC
TRBV10-2	TRBJ2-7	-	-	CASSDSGPAYEQYF	TGCGCCAGCAGTGATAGCGGCCCGGCCTACGAGCAGTACTTC
TRBV19	TRBJ2-1	TRBD2	-	CASSSPRLASPYNEQFF	TGTGCCAGTAGTAGCCCGCGACTAGCGTCCCCCTACAATGAGCAGTTCTTC